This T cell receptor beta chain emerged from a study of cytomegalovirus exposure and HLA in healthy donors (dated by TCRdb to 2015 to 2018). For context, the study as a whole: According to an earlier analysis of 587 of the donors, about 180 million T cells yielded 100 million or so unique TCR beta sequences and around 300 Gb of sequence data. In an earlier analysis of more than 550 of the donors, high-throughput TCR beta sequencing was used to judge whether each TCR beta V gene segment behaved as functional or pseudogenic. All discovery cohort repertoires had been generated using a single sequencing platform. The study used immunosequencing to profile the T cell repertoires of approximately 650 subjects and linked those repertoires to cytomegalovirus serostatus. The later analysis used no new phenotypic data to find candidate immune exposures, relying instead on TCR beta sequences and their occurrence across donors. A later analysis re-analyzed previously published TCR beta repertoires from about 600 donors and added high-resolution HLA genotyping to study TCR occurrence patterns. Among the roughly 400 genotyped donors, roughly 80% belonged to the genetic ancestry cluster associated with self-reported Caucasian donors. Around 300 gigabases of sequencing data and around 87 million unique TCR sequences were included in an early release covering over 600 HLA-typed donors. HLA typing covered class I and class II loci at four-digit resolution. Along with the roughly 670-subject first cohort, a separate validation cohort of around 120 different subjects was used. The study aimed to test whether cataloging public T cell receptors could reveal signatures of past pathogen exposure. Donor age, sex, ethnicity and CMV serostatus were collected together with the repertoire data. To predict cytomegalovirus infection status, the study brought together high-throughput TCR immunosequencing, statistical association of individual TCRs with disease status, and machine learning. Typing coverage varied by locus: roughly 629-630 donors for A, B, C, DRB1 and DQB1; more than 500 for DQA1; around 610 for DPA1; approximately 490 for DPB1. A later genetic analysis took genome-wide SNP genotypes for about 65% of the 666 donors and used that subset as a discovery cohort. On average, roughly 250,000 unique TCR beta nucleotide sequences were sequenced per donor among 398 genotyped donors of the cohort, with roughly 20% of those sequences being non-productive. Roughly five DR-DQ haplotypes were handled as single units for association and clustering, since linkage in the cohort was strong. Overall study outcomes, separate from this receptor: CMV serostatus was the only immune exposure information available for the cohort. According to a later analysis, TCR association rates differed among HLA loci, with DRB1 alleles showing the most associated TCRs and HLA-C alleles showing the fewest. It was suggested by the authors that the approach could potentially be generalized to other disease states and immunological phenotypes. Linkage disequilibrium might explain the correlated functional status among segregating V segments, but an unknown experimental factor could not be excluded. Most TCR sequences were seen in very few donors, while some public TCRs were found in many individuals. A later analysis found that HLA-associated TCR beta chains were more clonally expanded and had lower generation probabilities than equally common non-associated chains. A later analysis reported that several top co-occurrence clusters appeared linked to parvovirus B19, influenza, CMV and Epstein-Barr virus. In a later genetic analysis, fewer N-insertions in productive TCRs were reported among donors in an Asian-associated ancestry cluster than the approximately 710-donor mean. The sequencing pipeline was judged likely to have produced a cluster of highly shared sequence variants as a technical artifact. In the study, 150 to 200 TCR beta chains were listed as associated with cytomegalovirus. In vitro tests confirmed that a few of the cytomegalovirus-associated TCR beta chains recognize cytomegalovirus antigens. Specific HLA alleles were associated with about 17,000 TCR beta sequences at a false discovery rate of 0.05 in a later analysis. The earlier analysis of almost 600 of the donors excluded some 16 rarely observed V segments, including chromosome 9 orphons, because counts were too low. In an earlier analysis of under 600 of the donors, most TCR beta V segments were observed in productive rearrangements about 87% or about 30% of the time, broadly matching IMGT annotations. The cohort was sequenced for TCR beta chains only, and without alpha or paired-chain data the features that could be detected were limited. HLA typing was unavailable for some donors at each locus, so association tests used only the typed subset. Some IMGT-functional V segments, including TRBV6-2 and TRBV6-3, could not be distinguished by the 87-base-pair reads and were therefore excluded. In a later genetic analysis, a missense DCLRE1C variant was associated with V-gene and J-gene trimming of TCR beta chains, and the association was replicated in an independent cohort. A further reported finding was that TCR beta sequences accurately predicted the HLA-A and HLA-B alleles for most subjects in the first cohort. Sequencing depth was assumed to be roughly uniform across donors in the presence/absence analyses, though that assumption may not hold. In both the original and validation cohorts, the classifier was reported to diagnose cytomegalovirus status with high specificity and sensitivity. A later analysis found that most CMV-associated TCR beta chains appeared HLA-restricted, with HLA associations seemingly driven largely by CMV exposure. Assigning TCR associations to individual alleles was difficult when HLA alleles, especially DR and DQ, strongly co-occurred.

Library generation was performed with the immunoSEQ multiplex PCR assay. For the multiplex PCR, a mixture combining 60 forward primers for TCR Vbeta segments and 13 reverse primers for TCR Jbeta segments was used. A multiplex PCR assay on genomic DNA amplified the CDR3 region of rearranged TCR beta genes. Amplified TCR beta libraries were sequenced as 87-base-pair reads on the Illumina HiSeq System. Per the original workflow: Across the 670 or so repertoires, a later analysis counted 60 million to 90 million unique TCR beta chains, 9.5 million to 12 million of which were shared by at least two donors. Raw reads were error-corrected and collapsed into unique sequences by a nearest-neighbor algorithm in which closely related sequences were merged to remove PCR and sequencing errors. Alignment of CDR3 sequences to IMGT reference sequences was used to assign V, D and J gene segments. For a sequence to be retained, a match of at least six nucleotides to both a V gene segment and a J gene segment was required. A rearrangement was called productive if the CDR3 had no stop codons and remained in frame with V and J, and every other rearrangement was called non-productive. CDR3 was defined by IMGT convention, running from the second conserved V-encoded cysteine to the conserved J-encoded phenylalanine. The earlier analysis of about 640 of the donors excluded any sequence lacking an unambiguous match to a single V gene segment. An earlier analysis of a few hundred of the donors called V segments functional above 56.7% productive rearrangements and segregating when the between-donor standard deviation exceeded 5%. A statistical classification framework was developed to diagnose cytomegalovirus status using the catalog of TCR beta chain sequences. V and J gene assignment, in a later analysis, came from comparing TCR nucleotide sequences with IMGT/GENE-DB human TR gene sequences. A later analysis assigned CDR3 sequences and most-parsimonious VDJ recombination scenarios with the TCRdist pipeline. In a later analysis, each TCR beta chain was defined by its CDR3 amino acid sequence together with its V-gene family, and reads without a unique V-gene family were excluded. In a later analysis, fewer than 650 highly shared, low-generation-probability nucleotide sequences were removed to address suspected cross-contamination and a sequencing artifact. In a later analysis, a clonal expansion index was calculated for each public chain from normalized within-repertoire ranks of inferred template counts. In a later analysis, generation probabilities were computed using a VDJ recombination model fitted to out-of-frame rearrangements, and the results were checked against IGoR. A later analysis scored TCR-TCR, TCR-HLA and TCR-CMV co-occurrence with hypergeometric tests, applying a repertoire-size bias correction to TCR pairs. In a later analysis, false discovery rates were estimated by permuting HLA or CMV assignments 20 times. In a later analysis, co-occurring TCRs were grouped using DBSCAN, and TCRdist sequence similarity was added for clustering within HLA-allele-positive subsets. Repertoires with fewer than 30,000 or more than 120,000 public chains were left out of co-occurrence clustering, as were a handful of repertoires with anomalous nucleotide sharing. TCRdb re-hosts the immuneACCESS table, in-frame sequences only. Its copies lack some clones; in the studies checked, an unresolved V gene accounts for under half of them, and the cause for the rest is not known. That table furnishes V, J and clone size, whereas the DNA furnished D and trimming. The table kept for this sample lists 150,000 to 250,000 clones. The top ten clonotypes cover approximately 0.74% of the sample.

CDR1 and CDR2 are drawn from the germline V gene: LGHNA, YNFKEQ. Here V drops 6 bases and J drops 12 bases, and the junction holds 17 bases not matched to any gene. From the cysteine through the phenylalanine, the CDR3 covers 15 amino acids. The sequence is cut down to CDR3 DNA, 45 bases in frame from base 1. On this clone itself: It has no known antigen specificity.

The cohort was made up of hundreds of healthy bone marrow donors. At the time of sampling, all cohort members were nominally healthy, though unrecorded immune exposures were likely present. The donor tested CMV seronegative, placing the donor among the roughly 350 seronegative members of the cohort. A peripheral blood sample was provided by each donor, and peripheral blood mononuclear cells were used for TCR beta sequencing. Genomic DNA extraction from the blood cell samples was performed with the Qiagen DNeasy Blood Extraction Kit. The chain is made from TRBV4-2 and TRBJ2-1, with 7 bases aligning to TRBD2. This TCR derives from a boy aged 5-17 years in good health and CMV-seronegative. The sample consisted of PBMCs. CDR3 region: CASRQTVTGGGWQFF. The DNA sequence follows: TGTGCCAGCAGACAGACAGTGACTGGCGGGGGATGGCAGTTCTTC.